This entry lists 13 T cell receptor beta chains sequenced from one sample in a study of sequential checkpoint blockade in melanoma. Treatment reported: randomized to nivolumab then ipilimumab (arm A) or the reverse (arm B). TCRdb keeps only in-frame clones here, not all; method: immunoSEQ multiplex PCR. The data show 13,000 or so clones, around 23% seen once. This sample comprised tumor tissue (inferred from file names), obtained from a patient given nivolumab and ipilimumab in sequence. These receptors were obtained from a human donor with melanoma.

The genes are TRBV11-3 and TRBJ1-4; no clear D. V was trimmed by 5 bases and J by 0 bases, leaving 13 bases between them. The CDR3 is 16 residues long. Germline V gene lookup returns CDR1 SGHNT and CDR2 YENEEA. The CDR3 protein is CASSASAGATNEKLFF. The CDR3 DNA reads TGTGCCAGCAGCGCTTCGGCGGGCGCAACTAATGAAAAACTGTTTTTT.

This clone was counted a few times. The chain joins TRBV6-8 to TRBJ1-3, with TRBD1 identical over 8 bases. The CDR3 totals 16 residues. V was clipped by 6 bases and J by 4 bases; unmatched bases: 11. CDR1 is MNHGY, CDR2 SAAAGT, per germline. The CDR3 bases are TGTGCCAGCAGCCCCTTCGGACAGGGATCAGGAAACACCATATATTTT. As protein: CASSPFGQGSGNTIYF.

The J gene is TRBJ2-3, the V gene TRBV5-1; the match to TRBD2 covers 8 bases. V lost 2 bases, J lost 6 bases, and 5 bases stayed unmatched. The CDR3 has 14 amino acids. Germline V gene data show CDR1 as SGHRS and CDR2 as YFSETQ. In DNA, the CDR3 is TGCGCCAGCAGCTTAGGCGGGGGGCAGGATACGCAGTATTTT. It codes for CASSLGGGQDTQYF.

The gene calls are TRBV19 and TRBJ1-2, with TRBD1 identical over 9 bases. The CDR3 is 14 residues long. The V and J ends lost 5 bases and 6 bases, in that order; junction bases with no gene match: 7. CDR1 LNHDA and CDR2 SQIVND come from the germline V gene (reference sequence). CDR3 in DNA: TGTGCCAGTAGTTTACAGGGGGCAAGGAATGGCTACACCTTC. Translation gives CASSLQGARNGYTF. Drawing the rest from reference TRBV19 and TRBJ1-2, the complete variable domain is DGGITQSPKYLFRKEGQNVTLSCEQNLNHDAMYWYRQDPGQGLRLIYYSQIVNDFQKGDIAEGYSVSREKKESFPLTVTSAQKNPTAFYLCASSLQGARNGYTFGSGTRLTVV.

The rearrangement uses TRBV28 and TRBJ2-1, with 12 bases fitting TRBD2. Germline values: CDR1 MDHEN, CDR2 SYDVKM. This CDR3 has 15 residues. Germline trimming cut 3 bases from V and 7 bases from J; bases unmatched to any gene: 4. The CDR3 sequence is CASSFRGLAGNEQFF. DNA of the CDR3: TGTGCCAGCAGTTTCAGGGGACTAGCGGGTAATGAGCAGTTCTTC.

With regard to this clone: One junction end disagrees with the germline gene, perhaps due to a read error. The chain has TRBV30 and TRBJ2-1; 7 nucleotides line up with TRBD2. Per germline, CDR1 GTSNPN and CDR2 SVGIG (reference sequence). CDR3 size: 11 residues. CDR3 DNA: TGTGCCTGGAGCGGCGGGGGATCCCCAATCTTC. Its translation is CAWSGGGSPIF. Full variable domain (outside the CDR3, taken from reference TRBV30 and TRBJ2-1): SQTIHQWPATLVQPVGSPLSLECTVEGTSNPNLYWYRQAAGRGLQLLFYSVGIGQISSEVPQNLSASRPQDRQFILSSKKLLLSDSGFYLCAWSGGGSPIFGPGTRLTVL.

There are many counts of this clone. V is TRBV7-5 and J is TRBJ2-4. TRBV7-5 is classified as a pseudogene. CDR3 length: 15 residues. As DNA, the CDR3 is TGTGCCAGCAGCTTAGAAGGTATAGCCAAAAACATTCAGTACTTC. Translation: CASSLEGIAKNIQYF.

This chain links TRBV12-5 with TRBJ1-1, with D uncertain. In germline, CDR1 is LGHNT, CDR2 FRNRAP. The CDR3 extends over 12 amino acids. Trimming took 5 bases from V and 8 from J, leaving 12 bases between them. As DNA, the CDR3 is TGTGCTAGTGGTAAGATGAGGATAGAAGCTTTCTTT. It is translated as CASGKMRIEAFF.

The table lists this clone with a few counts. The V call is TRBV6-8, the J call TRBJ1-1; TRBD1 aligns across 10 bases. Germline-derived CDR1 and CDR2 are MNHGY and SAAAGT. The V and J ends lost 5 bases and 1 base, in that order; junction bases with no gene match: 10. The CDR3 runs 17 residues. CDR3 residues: CASSGRDRGSQNTEAFF. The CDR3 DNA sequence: TGTGCCAGCAGTGGCCGGGACAGGGGTTCACAGAACACTGAAGCTTTCTTT.

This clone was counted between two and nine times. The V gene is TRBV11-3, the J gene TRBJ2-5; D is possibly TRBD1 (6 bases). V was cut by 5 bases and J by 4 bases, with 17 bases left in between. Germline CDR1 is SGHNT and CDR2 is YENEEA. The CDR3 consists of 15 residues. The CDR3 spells CASSPGGQGLETQYF. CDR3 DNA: TGTGCCAGCAGCCCAGGAGGCCAGGGGCTAGAGACCCAGTACTTC. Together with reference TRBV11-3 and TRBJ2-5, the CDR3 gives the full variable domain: EAGVVQSPRYKIIEKKQPVAFWCNPISGHNTLYWYLQNLGQGPELLIRYENEEAVDDSQLPKDRFSAERLKGVDSTLKIQPAELGDSAVYLCASSPGGQGLETQYFGPGTRLLVL.

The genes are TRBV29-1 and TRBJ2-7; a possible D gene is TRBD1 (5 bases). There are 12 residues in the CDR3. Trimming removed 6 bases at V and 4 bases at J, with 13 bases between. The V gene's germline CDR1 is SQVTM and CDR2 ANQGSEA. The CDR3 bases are TGCAGCGTCACTACCTCAGGGTACGAGCAGTACTTC. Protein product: CSVTTSGYEQYF.

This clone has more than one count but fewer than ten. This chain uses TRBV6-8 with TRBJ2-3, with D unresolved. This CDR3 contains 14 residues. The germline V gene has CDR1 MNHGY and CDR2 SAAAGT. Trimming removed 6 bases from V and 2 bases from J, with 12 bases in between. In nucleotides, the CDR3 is TGTGCCAGCAGCCCCCGGCGGCCCACAGATACGCAGTATTTT. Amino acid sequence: CASSPRRPTDTQYF.

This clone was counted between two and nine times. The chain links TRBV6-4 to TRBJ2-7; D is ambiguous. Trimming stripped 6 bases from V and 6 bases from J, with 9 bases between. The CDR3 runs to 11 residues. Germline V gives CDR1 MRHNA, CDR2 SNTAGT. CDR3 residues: CASSPPGEQYF. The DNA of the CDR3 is TGTGCCAGCAGCCCCCCGGGCGAGCAGTACTTC.